Detailed here is one T cell receptor (beta chain). This clonotype was counted ten times or more. The antigen this receptor binds is unknown. Qualities for individual bases were not recorded, and no much larger clone is one base off. These data come from a study of regulatory T cells in long-lasting Graves disease (dated by TCRdb to about 2021). In the study overall: Persistent Graves' disease was defined as persistently positive TSH receptor autoantibodies together with antithyroid drug treatment for over 5 years. Peripheral blood TCR sequencing and RNA sequencing compared persistent Graves' disease patients with newly diagnosed Graves' disease patients. The study took place in China and was registered as a clinical trial. A total of about 35 samples underwent TCR sequencing, from about 13 patients with persistent Graves' disease and roughly 20 patients with newly diagnosed Graves' disease. On average, persistent Graves' disease patients in the clinical cohort had been on antithyroid drugs for about 10.3 years.

Interpreted using the paper, the time point label stands for: persistent/refractory GD, antithyroid drugs over 5 years with positive TRAb. For both TCR sequencing and RNA sequencing, RNA was extracted from PBMCs in TRIzol. Graves' disease was diagnosed according to American Thyroid Association guidelines. Patients were recruited from an endocrinology department in Xi'an, China. From each patient, approximately 10 milliliters of peripheral blood was collected into an EDTA anticoagulant tube. Ficoll Paque Plus density gradient separation was used to isolate PBMCs, and no further T cell sorting was done. An Agilent 2100 Bioanalyzer and agarose gel were used to check RNA quality, and a NanoDrop 2000 was used to measure RNA concentration. The germline V gene specifies SGHDT as CDR1 and YYEEEE as CDR2. Unmatched junction bases come to 15, with V trimmed by 4 bases and J by 0 bases. Including the terminal cysteine and phenylalanine, the CDR3 comprises 19 residues. This entry keeps only the CDR3 DNA: 57 bases, framed from base 1.

The library came from multiplex PCR. The instrument given in TCRdb is Illumina HiSeq 4000. To build TCR beta libraries, CDR3 regions were amplified by Arm-PCR using iRepertoire HTBI primers. PCR products were gel purified before sequencing. As for the authors' bioinformatics: Across samples, 62 TRBV and 13 to 15 TRBJ segments were identified and used for gene usage analysis of CDR3 amino acid clonotypes. COPE and FqMerger were used to merge filtered high-quality paired reads into contigs. BLAST was used to align contigs to IMGT TRBV, TRBD and TRBJ reference genes, and CDR3 was defined according to IMGT. Clonotypes above 0.1% frequency were classified as highly expanded clones. Repertoire diversity was measured by Shannon entropy, and V-J evenness by the Gini coefficient. Clonotypes shared by more than one individual were considered public. TCRdb took the public reads, trimmed them with fastp at Q25, ran MiXCR for clone calling and kept in-frame beta chains. CDR3 protein duplicates are merged, each entry listing the most common genes and DNA. The V and J calls were not made by the authors but by TCRdb's processing. The sample data list about 470,000 distinct CDR3 sequences, and about 22% of these were observed just once. The ten largest clones add up to about 7% of the sample.

The paper as a whole reports these results and caveats: Preferential use of TRBV28, TRBJ1-2 and TRBJ2-5 was observed in persistent disease, whereas TRBV20-1 and TRBJ2-1 were favored in newly diagnosed disease. Only the TCR beta chain was sequenced and analyzed. Only peripheral blood was studied, because thyroid tissue, the primary lesion, was inaccessible. The small sample size was acknowledged by the authors as a limitation that may reduce accuracy. Lower TCR Shannon entropy and fewer highly expanded clones were observed in persistent Graves' disease patients than in newly diagnosed patients, which suggested clonal expansion. Persistent patients shared more public clonotypes among themselves (around 3,000) than newly diagnosed patients did (about 900).

The receptor was isolated from a female donor with Graves disease. This specimen was peripheral blood mononuclear cells (PBMCs), taken when the disease was refractory, from a patient treated with antithyroid drugs. The chain was built from TRBV5-6 and TRBJ2-5; 10 central nucleotides agree with TRBD1. The nucleotides are TGTGCCAGCAGCCTCACCGGGACGGGGACAGGGGCCAACCAAGAGACCCAGTACTTC. Translated, it reads CASSLTGTGTGANQETQYF.